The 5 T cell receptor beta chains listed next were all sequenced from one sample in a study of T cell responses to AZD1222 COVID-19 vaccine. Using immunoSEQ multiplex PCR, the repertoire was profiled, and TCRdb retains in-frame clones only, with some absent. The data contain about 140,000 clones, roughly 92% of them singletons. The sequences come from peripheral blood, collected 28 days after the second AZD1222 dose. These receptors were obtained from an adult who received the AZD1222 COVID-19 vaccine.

As DNA, the CDR3 is TGTGCCAGCAGCTTGCCCCGGGGGGACACTGAAGCTTTCTTT. As protein: CASSLPRGDTEAFF. The genes are TRBV5-5 and TRBJ1-1; D possibly corresponds to TRBD1 (5 bases). The CDR3 runs to 14 residues. Germline V CDR1 and CDR2: SGHKS, YYEKEE (reference sequence). Trimming stripped 1 base from V and 3 bases from J, with 10 bases between.

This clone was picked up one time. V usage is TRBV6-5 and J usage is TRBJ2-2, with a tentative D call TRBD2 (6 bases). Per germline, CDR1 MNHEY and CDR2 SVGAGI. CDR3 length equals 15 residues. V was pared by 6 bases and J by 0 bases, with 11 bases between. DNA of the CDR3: TGTGCCAGCAGACCACTAGCACCGAACACCGGGGAGCTGTTTTTT. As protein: CASRPLAPNTGELFF.

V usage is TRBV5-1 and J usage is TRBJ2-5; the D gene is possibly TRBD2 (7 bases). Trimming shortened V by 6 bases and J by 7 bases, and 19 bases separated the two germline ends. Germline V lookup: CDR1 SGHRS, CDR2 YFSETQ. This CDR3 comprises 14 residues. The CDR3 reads CASIGGAVGGTQYF. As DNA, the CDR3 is TGCGCCAGCATTGGGGGGGCCGTCGGTGGGACCCAGTACTTC. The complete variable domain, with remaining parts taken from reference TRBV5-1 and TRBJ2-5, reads KAGVTQTPRYLIKTRGQQVTLSCSPISGHRSVSWYQQTPGQGLQFLFEYFSETQRNKGNFPGRFSGRQFSNSRSEMNVSTLELGDSALYLCASIGGAVGGTQYFGPGTRLLVL.

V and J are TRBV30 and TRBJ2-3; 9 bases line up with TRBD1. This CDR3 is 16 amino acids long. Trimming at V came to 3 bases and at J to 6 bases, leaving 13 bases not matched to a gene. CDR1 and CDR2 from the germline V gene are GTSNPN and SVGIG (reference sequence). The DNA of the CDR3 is TGTGCCTGGAGGGGATTGGACAGGGGATTCCTCGATACGCAGTATTTT. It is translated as CAWRGLDRGFLDTQYF.

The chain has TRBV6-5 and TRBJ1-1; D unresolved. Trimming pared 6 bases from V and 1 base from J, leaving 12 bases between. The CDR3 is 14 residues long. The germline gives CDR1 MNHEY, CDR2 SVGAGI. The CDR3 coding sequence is TGTGCCAGCAGGGATCGTTTGGGGAACACTGAAGCTTTCTTT. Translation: CASRDRLGNTEAFF.